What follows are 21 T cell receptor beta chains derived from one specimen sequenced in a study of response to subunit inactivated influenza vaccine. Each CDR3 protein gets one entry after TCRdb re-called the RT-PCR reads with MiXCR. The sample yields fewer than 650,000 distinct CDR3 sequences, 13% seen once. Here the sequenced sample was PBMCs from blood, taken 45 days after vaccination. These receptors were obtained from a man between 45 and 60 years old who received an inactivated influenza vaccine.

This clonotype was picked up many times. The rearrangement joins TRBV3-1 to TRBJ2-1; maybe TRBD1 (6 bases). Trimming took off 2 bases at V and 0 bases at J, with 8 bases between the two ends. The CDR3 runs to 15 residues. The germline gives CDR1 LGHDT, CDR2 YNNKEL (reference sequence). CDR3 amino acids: CASSQTGSSYNEQFF. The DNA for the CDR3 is TGTGCCAGCAGCCAAACAGGGAGCTCCTACAATGAGCAGTTCTTC.

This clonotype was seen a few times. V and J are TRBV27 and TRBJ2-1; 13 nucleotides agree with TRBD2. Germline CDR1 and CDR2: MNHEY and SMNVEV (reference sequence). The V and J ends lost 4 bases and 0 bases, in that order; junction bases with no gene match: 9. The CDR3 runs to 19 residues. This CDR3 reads CASSSRLAGGYFSYNEQFF. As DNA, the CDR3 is TGTGCCAGCAGTTCCCGACTAGCGGGGGGCTATTTCTCCTACAATGAGCAGTTCTTC.

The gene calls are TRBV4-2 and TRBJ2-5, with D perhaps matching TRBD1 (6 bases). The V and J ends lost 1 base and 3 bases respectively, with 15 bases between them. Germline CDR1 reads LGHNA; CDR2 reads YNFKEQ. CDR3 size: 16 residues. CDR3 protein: CASSQGGQNIKETQYF. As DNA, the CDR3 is TGTGCCAGCAGCCAAGGTGGACAGAACATAAAAGAGACCCAGTACTTC.

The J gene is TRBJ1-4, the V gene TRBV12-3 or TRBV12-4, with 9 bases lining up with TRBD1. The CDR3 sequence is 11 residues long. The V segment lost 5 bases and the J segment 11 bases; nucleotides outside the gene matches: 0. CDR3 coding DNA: TGTGCCAGCAGTGACAGGGGGAAACTGTTTTTT. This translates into CASSDRGKLFF.

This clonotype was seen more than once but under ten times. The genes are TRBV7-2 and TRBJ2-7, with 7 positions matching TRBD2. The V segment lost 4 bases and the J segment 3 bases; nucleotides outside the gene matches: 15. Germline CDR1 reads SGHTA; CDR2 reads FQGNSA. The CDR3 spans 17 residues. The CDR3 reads CASSYIGTRDYYYEQYF. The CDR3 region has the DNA TGTGCCAGCAGCTACATCGGGACGAGGGACTACTACTACGAGCAGTACTTC.

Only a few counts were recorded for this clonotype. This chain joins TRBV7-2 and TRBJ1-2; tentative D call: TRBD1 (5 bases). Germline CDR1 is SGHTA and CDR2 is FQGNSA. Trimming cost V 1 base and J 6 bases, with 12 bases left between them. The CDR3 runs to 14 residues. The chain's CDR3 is CASSLVGGRDGYTF. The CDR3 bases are TGTGCCAGCAGCTTAGTTGGTGGCAGGGATGGCTACACCTTC.

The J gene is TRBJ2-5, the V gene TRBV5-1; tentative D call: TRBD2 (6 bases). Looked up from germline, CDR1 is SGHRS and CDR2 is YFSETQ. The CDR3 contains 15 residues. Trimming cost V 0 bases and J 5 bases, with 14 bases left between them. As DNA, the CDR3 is TGCGCCAGCAGCTTGGACCGCCCTGGGAGGGAGACCCAGTACTTC. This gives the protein CASSLDRPGRETQYF.

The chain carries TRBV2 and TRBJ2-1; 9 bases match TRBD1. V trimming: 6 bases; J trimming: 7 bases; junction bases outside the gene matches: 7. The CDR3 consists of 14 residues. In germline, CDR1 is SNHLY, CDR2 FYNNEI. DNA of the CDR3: TGTGCCAGCAGCGGTGGACAGGGGTTTAATGAGCAGTTCTTC. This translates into CASSGGQGFNEQFF. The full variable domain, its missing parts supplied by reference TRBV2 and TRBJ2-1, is EPEVTQTPSHQVTQMGQEVILRCVPISNHLYFYWYRQILGQKVEFLVSFYNNEISEKSEIFDDQFSVERPDGSNFTLKIRSTKLEDSAMYFCASSGGQGFNEQFFGPGTRLTVL.

CDR3 DNA: TGCAGTGCCGGACTAGCGGGGGGGCCAGATACGCAGTATTTT. Translation: CSAGLAGGPDTQYF. V usage is TRBV20-1 and J usage is TRBJ2-3, with TRBD2 matching 15 bases. V lost 6 bases to trimming and J lost 4 bases; unmatched junction nucleotides: 2. Germline V gives CDR1 DFQATT, CDR2 SNEGSKA (reference sequence). The CDR3 is 14 residues long.

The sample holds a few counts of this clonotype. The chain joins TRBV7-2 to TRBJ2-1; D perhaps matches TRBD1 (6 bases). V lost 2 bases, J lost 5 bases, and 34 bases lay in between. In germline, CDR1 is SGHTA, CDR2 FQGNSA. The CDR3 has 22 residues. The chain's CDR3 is CASSLLRRGSARRSAHNNEQFF. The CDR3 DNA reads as TGTGCCAGCAGCTTACTTCGTAGGGGGTCAGCTCGTCGGTCAGCACACAACAATGAGCAGTTCTTC.

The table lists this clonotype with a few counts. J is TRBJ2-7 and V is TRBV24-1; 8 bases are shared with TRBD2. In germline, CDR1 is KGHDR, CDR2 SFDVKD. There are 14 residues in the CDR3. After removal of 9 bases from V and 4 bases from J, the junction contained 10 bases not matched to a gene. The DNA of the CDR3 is TGTGCCACCCAGGAAAGCGGGGGATTGTACGAGCAGTACTTC. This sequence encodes CATQESGGLYEQYF.

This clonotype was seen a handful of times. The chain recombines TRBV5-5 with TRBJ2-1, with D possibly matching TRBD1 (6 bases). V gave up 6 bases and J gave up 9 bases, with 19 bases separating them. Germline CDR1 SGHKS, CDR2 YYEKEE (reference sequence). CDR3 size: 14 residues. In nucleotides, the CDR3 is TGTGCCAGCATTCAAGGCAGCCCCAGGGGTGAGCAGTTCTTC. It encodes CASIQGSPRGEQFF.

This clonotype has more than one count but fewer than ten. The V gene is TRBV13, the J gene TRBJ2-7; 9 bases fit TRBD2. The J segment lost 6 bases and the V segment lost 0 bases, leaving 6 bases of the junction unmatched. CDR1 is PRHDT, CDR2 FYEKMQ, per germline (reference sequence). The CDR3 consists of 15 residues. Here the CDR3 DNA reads TGTGCCAGCAGCTTAGGTAGCGGGGGTAATAGCGAGCAGTACTTC. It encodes CASSLGSGGNSEQYF. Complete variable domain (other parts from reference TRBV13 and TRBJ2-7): AAGVIQSPRHLIKEKRETATLKCYPIPRHDTVYWYQQGPGQDPQFLISFYEKMQSDKGSIPDRFSAQQFSDYHSELNMSSLELGDSALYFCASSLGSGGNSEQYFGPGTRLTVT.

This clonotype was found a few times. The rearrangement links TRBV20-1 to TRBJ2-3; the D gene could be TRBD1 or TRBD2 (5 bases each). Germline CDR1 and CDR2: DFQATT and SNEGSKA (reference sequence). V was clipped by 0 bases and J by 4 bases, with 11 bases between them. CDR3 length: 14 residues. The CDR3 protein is CSARDTRGPDTQYF. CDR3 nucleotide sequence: TGCAGTGCTAGAGATACCCGGGGACCAGATACGCAGTATTTT.

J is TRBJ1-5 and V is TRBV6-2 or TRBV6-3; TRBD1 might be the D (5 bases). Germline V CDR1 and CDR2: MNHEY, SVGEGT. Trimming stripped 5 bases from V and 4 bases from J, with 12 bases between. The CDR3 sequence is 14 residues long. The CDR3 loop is CASSVQGWNQPQHF. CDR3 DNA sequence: TGTGCCAGCAGTGTCCAGGGTTGGAATCAGCCCCAGCATTTT.

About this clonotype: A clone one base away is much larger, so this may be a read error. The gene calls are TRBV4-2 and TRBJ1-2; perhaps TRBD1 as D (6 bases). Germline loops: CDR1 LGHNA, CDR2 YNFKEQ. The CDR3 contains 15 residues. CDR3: CASNQVEGQNYGYTF. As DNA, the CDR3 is TGTGCCAGCAACCAAGTTGAGGGACAAAACTATGGCTACACCTTC.

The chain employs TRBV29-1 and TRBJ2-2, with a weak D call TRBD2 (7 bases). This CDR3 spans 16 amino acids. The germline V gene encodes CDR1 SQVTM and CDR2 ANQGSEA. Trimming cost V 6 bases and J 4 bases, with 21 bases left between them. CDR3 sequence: CSVPLAGAGGTGELFF. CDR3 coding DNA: TGCAGCGTCCCCCTGGCGGGGGCCGGTGGCACCGGGGAGCTGTTTTTT.

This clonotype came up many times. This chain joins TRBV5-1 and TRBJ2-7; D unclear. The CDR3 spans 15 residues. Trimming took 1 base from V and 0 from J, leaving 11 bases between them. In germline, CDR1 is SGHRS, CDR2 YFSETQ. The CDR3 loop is CASSLNPRSSYEQYF. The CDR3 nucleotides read TGCGCCAGCAGCTTGAACCCCAGGAGCTCCTACGAGCAGTACTTC.

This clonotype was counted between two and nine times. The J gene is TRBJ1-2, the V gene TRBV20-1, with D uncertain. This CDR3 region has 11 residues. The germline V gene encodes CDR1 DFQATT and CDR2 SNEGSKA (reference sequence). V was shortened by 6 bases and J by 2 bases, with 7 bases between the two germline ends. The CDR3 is CSAALNYGYTF. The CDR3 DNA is TGCAGTGCAGCCCTCAACTATGGCTACACCTTC.

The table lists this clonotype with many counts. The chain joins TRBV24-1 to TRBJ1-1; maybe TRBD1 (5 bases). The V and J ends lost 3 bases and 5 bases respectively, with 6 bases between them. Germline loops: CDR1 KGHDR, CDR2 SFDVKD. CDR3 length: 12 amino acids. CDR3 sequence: CATSDGGTEAFF. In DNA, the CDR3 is TGTGCCACCAGTGATGGGGGTACTGAAGCTTTCTTT.

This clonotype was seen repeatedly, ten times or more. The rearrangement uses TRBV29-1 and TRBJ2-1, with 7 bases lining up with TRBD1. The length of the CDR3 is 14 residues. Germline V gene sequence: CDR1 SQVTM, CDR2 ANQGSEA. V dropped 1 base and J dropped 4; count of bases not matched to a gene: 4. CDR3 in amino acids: CSVEGQGVYNEQFF. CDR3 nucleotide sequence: TGCAGCGTTGAAGGACAGGGAGTTTACAATGAGCAGTTCTTC.